These 9 T cell receptor beta chains share one sample of origin, sequenced in a study of T cell repertoires in cytomegalovirus infection (dated by TCRdb to the late 2010s). Sequencing instrument: Illumina HiSeq 1500. In-frame beta chains were kept once TCRdb had trimmed the public reads at Q25 with fastp and called clones with MiXCR. All rows with the same CDR3 protein become a single entry with the most common DNA and genes. The sample yields 400,000 to 550,000 distinct CDR3 sequences; about 11% were counted once. The ten top clones hold roughly a tenth of the sample. Sequencing used PBMCs. Receptors originate from a human donor in good health (CMV status not recorded). Some clones in this sample may be carry-over from other donors' samples.

At least ten counts were recorded for this clonotype. This sequence joins TRBV12-3 or TRBV12-4 and TRBJ1-2; D unclear. This CDR3 has 15 residues. Between the trimmed V and J ends, which lost 6 bases and 4 bases, there was a span of 18 bases. CDR3 coding DNA: TGTGCCAGCAGCTCTGGTACCAGAGGGTTCTATGGCTACACCTTC. It codes for CASSSGTRGFYGYTF.

About this clonotype itself: This sequence may be a read error, since a much larger clone differs from it by one base. The chain combines TRBV5-8 with TRBJ2-1; a weak D match, TRBD2 (6 bases). CDR1 and CDR2 (germline): SGHTS, YDEGEE. The CDR3 totals 14 residues. CDR3 nucleotides: TGTGCCAACAGCTTTGGATCCGCGAGGGCCGCGGGGATCTTC. Translating gives CANSFGSARAAGIF.

This clonotype was counted at least ten times. This chain links TRBV10-3 with TRBJ1-1; 10 positions match TRBD1. The germline CDR1 and CDR2 sequences are ENHRY and SYGVKD. J was trimmed by 0 bases and V by 6 bases; bases with no gene match: 10. The CDR3 is 17 residues long. CDR3: CAISPTGGYNMNTEAFF. DNA for the CDR3: TGTGCCATCAGCCCGACAGGGGGCTATAACATGAACACTGAAGCTTTCTTT.

V is TRBV5-4 and J is TRBJ1-2, with D maybe TRBD1 (5 bases). CDR3 size: 14 residues. V gave up 8 bases and J gave up 0 bases, with 14 bases separating them. Germline loops: CDR1 SGHNT, CDR2 YYREEE (reference sequence). The CDR3 is CASRPAGPNYGYTF. CDR3 sequence (DNA): TGTGCCAGTCGTCCGGCAGGGCCTAACTATGGCTACACCTTC.

CDR3 DNA sequence: TGCAGCGTATTGACAGGGAGCTATGGCTACACCTTC. It is translated as CSVLTGSYGYTF. The chain couples TRBV29-1 to TRBJ1-2; 7 bases fit TRBD1. With 6 bases clipped from V and 4 bases from J, the junction kept 5 bases outside the gene matches. CDR1 and CDR2 from the germline V gene are SQVTM and ANQGSEA. This CDR3 region has 12 residues.

Many counts were recorded for this clonotype. The chain employs TRBV5-4 and TRBJ2-3; D is possibly TRBD2 (6 bases). Deletions cut 0 bases from V and 2 bases from J, with 13 bases between. This CDR3 has 16 amino acids. Germline lookup yields CDR1 SGHNT and CDR2 YYREEE (reference sequence). The CDR3 loop reads CASSLAAGTITDTQYF. CDR3 in DNA: TGTGCCAGCAGCTTGGCGGCGGGAACAATCACAGATACGCAGTATTTT.

This clonotype was detected many times. The chain couples TRBV28 to TRBJ2-7; 7 bases agree with TRBD1. Germline V CDR1 and CDR2: MDHEN, SYDVKM. The CDR3 contains 15 residues. Trimming removed 5 bases from V and 5 bases from J; junction bases left unmatched: 12. The CDR3: CASSLRRGRGNEQYF. CDR3 DNA sequence: TGTGCCAGCAGTCTCCGAAGGGGGCGCGGAAACGAGCAGTACTTC.

This clonotype was found many times. The gene calls are TRBV6-1 and TRBJ1-5, with a weak D call TRBD1 (5 bases). Trimming stripped 4 bases from V and 3 bases from J, with 10 bases between. Germline lookup yields CDR1 MNHNS and CDR2 SASEGT. This CDR3 comprises 14 residues. CDR3 DNA sequence: TGTGCCAGCAGTGTCCAGGGTTCCAATCAGCCCCAGCATTTT. The encoded protein is CASSVQGSNQPQHF.

Points on this clonotype: It may be a read error: a sequence one base away is much more abundant. V usage is TRBV12-3 or TRBV12-4 and J usage is TRBJ1-4; D gene uncertain. V lost 2 bases to trimming and J lost 7 bases, with 17 bases between them. The CDR3 runs to 16 residues. The CDR3 is CASSLSDWLLREKLFF. CDR3 bases: TGTGCCAGCAGTTTAAGCGACTGGCTACTTCGTGAAAAACTGTTTTTT.